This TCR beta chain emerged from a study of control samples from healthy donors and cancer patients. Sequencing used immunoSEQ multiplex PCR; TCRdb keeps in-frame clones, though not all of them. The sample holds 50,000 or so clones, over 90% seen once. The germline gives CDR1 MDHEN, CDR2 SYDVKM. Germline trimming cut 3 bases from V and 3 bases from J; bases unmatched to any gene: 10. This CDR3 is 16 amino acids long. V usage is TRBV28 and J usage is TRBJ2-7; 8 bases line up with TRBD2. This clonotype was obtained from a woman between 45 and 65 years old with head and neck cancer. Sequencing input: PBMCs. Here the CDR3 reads CASSFPSGGGFYEQYF. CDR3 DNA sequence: TGTGCCAGCAGTTTTCCCTCGGGGGGGGGCTTCTACGAGCAGTACTTC.